This T cell receptor (beta chain) derives from a study of persistence of HIV-infected CD4 T cells (dated by TCRdb to the early 2020s). Turning to the overall study: CMV- and HIV-1 Gag-responding CD4+ T cells were isolated from ART-treated individuals so that antigen-driven clonal expansion of HIV-1-infected cells could be examined. The median time the participants had spent on suppressive ART was over 7 years. Peripheral blood samples of up to roughly 200 mL were taken at multiple time points, with the exception of a couple of participants who underwent leukapheresis at a single time point. Proviral sequencing was used to assess clonality among infected cells, whereas TCRbeta sequencing gauged the clonality of all cells within each sorted population. In the cross-participant TCR cluster analysis, 8 participants were included for CMV and 7 participants were included for Gag. Broader findings and caveats from the paper: Enrichment of degenerate expanded CDR3beta sequences was found in antigen-responding cells, suggesting convergent selection of CD4+ responses to CMV and Gag. A correlation was observed between TCR oligoclonality and proviral oligoclonality within the same sorted populations. Bulk TCR analyses could not be limited to the rare CMV-responding cells that actually contained HIV-1 proviruses. Few individuals were included in the study, and only a limited range of antigens was tested. TCRbeta richness in CMV- and Gag-responding cells was significantly lower than in anti-CD3/anti-CD28-responding cells; CMV-responding cells had higher oligoclonality than CD3/CD28-stimulated and Gag-responding cells.

The treatment or condition label, read with the paper, signifies: suppressive antiretroviral therapy. Lysates of CMV-infected fibroblasts were used at 9 to 10 ug/mL for cell stimulation. Memory CD4+ T cells that did not respond, being CD40L-negative, CD69-negative and CD45RO-high, were sorted as memory populations depleted of antigen-responding cells. Participants were HIV-1-infected adults who started suppressive ART during chronic infection. Plasma HIV-1 RNA had been undetectable (below 50 copies/mL) in participants for at least 4 years. To be included, a participant needed positive CMV serology and a CD4+ T cell count above 400 cells/uL. Before stimulation, PBMCs were isolated using density centrifugation and depleted of CD8+ T cells. For roughly 17 hours, CD8-depleted PBMCs were stimulated with anti-CD28/CD49d costimulation, a CD40-blocking antibody, and enfuvirtide, which was added to prevent new infections. Cell sorting was performed on a Beckman Coulter MoFlo Legacy or XDP sorter, and dead cells were excluded with propidium iodide. Genomic DNA was extracted using the QIAamp DNA Mini Kit for samples with more than one million cells and using the Quick-DNA Microprep Kit for all other samples.

V is pared back by 3 bases and J by 0 bases, with 12 bases lying between the germline termini. The CDR3 starts with the cysteine, ends with the phenylalanine, and has 15 residues. The CDR3 DNA has 45 bases and is translated from base 1. The germline V gene sets CDR1 to MDHEN and CDR2 to SYDVKM. This clone was detected only once. No antigen is known for it. The sample holds no much larger clone one base away, and base qualities are not on file. The immunoSEQ hsTCRB assay version 4 in survey mode was used to sequence TCRbeta repertoires from genomic DNA. For TCRbeta sequencing, genomic DNA was diluted to around 10 ng/uL, and up to 1 ug was used per sample. Per the original workflow: TCRbeta data analysis was done in ImmunoSeq Analyzer 3.0, and diversity was calculated on productive nucleotide rearrangements. Lower-bound TCR diversity was estimated with the improved Chao index, and clonality with the Gini coefficient using the Immunarch R package. Different nucleotide rearrangements encoding the same CDR3beta amino acid sequence were treated as distinct clonotypes. Differential abundance analysis identified TCRbeta sequences significantly enriched in antigen-responding cells relative to anti-CD3/anti-CD28-activated cells. GLIPH2 grouped TCRs by predicted peptide-MHC specificity, both within each participant and across combined participant data sets. Drawn from immuneACCESS, this table holds only the in-frame rearrangements with V and J called that TCRdb kept. Clones are partly lost; checked studies trace under half to an unresolved V gene and leave the rest unexplained. V, J and clone size are those of that table, while D and trimming were read from the DNA. The sample table lists about 33,000 clones, about 80% of them with a count of one. Of the sample, roughly 6.7% is held by the ten largest clones.

The TCR comes from an adult woman with HIV who was CMV-seropositive. This receptor chain uses TRBV28 and TRBJ2-7, with a tentative D gene TRBD2 over 6 matching bases. This material consisted of CD4+ T cells sorted from PBMCs after roughly 20-hour stimulation, taken from a patient who received antiretroviral therapy. Interpreted using the paper, the cell subset or site label stands for: CD40L-CD69- CD45RO-high memory CD4 T cells not responding to CMV lysate. CDR3 loop: CASSFSGGPSYEQYF. The base sequence is TGTGCCAGCAGTTTCTCCGGGGGTCCCTCCTACGAGCAGTACTTC.